These 3 T cell receptor beta chains were sequenced from one sample in a study of cytomegalovirus exposure and HLA in healthy donors. It was with 60 Vbeta and 13 Jbeta primers that the PCR ran. Repertoires were generated with immunoSEQ multiplex PCR, while TCRdb's copy carries only in-frame clones and drops some. This sample has around 140,000 clones; over 65% occur once, and the top ten carry approximately 1.4%. Sample: PBMCs. The receptors here all came from a man aged 35 to 55 in good health and CMV-seronegative.

The chain is built from TRBV9 and TRBJ2-1, with 8 nucleotides matching TRBD2. Germline V lookup: CDR1 SGDLS, CDR2 YYNGEE. This CDR3 has 16 amino acids. With V trimmed by 4 bases and J by 2 bases, 8 bases remained unmatched. The CDR3 DNA is TGTGCCAGCAGCCCTACCCGAGCGGGAGCCTACAATGAGCAGTTCTTC. This translates into CASSPTRAGAYNEQFF.

A few counts support this clone. V gene TRBV27 combines with J gene TRBJ2-5; TRBD2 matches 7 bases. Germline V gene sequence: CDR1 MNHEY, CDR2 SMNVEV (reference sequence). After removal of 5 bases from V and 5 bases from J, the junction contained 23 bases not matched to a gene. CDR3 length: 19 residues. The CDR3 sequence: CASSPEPLTLAGGGETQYF. CDR3 bases: TGTGCCAGCAGTCCTGAGCCCCTCACCTTAGCGGGTGGGGGGGAGACCCAGTACTTC.

The chain recombines TRBV5-1 with TRBJ2-1; D gene uncertain. The CDR3 consists of 14 residues. Trimming pared 0 bases from V and 2 bases from J, leaving 6 bases between. Germline V gives CDR1 SGHRS, CDR2 YFSETQ. The CDR3 reads CASSLGAPYNEQFF. The CDR3 coding sequence is TGCGCCAGCAGCTTGGGGGCCCCCTACAATGAGCAGTTCTTC.